A single sample gave rise to the 14 T cell receptor delta chains below, sequenced in a study of gamma delta lymphoproliferative disorders and STAT genes (dated by TCRdb to the late 2010s). For TCR sequencing, genomic DNA was taken from peripheral blood mononuclear cells isolated from both patients and controls. The library relied on multiplex PCR. Sequenced on an Illumina MiSeq. The public reads were reprocessed by TCRdb using CATT, and rows of matching DNA were later combined. Counted in this sample were some 4,100 delta-chain clones; 1% of them appeared once. The ten largest make up around 20% of the sample. Source material: blood. These receptors were collected from a human donor in good health.

This clone was observed a few times. With only one base between it and a far larger clone, this is likely a read error. The same CDR3 also results from other DNA sequences found in this sample. The V call is TRDV2, the J call TRDJ1; D might be TRDD3 (6 bases). The CDR3 totals 16 residues. CDR1 GEAIGNYY and CDR2 EKD come from the germline V gene. The CDR3 here is CACDRLGAPPPDKLIF. CDR3 bases: TGTGCCTGTGATCGACTGGGCGCTCCTCCCCCCGATAAACTCATTTTT.

By its share, this clone is large (0.1 to 1%). The sample contains more than one DNA sequence encoding this CDR3. V is TRDV2 and J is TRDJ1; D call uncertain. Deletions cut 0 bases from V and 0 bases from J, with 10 bases between. This CDR3 contains 15 residues. CDR1 GEAIGNYY and CDR2 EKD come from the germline V gene. DNA of the CDR3: TGTGCCTGTGACACCGTCGGGAGGAACACCGATAAACTCATCTTT. Translated, it gives CACDTVGRNTDKLIF.

This clone has only a few counts. This is likely an artifact of a read error, given a far larger clone one base away. The sample contains more than one DNA sequence encoding this CDR3. The CDR3 bases are TGTGCCTGTGACACCCTCCGTGGGGAAACCGATAAACTCATCTTT. It translates to CACDTLRGETDKLIF. The chain has TRDV2 and TRDJ1; the D gene is possibly TRDD3 (5 bases). Germline V gene data show CDR1 as GEAIGNYY and CDR2 as EKD. V was pared by 0 bases and J by 2 bases, with 12 bases between. This CDR3 contains 15 residues.

With respect to this clone: This likely traces to a read error, being one base from a far larger clone. The chain uses TRDV2 and TRDJ1, with 7 bases lining up with TRDD3. Germline-derived CDR1 and CDR2 are GEAIGNYY and EKD. The CDR3 spans 20 residues. J lost 1 base, V lost 1 base, and 20 bases had no gene match. CDR3 nucleotide sequence: TGTGCCTGTGACACTGTGGGCCCACGGTACATTGGGGGAAGCACCGATAAACTCATCTTT. Translating it yields CACDTVGPRYIGGSTDKLIF.

This clone showed up just a few times. This is likely an artifact of a read error, given a far larger clone one base away. Other nucleotide sequences from this sample produce the same CDR3. The genes are TRDV2 and TRDJ1, with 11 bases that match TRDD3. The CDR3 runs to 16 residues. Germline loops: CDR1 GEAIGNYY, CDR2 EKD. V shed 7 bases, J shed 2 bases, and the junction held 11 bases outside the gene matches. Here the CDR3 reads CACDSLGDTGTDKLIF. Here the CDR3 DNA reads TGTGCCTGCGACTCGTTGGGGGATACGGGGACCGATAAACTCATCTTT.

This clone was seen only a few times. A far larger clone differs by one base, so this is likely a read error. Different DNA sequences within this sample yield the same CDR3. The J gene is TRDJ1, the V gene TRDV2, with 11 positions matching TRDD3. This CDR3 comprises 19 residues. Per germline, CDR1 GEAIGNYY and CDR2 EKD. The DNA for the CDR3 is TGTGCCTGTGACACCGTTGGGGGATACGCTTCCCCTTCCACCGACAAACTCATCTTT. Residues: CACDTVGGYASPSTDKLIF.

The sample holds a few counts of this clone. It differs at one base from a far larger clone, so likely a read error. Other nucleotide sequences in the sample specify the same CDR3. This chain connects TRDV2 to TRDJ1; 11 bases agree with TRDD3. From germline, CDR1 is GEAIGNYY and CDR2 EKD. CDR3 length: 18 amino acids. The CDR3 region is CACDTVLGDTDGTDKLIF. Here the CDR3 DNA reads TGTGCCTGTGACACCGTTCTGGGGGATACTGATGGAACCGATAAACTTATCTTT.

There are a few counts of this clone. It differs at one base from a far larger clone, so likely a read error. Other DNA sequences in this specimen translate into the identical CDR3. This chain connects TRDV2 to TRDJ1, with 9 positions matching TRDD3. The CDR3 extends over 19 amino acids. Germline trimming cut 3 bases from V and 1 base from J; bases unmatched to any gene: 17. CDR1 and CDR2 (germline): GEAIGNYY, EKD. In DNA, the CDR3 is TGTGCCTGTGACTCACTCCTGCGTACCGGGGGATACATCACCGATAAACTCATCTTT. This sequence encodes CACDSLLRTGGYITDKLIF.

Details on this clone: The TCRdb protein, from a much larger clone, departs from this DNA's translation at residue 5, likely by read error; the protein shown derives from the DNA. The chain recombines TRDV1 with TRDJ1, with a weak D call TRDD3 (5 bases). The CDR3 runs 19 residues. Per germline, CDR1 TSWWSYY and CDR2 QGS. The V gene lost 4 bases and the J gene lost 0 bases, with 24 bases spanning the gap. The CDR3: CALGGPGRGPRLYTDKLIF. CDR3 in DNA: TGTGCTCTTGGGGGACCAGGGAGGGGGCCCCGTCTTTACACCGATAAACTCATCTTT.

About this clone: This probably arose from a read error, given a far larger clone one base away. This chain joins TRDV2 and TRDJ3; 12 bases fit TRDD3. Germline values: CDR1 GEAIGNYY, CDR2 EKD. This CDR3 contains 20 residues. The CDR3 protein is CAYDTAGGYGSSWDTRQMFF. The CDR3 DNA is TGTGCCTATGACACCGCTGGGGGATACGGTAGCTCCTGGGACACCCGACAGATGTTTTTC.

This clone was observed a handful of times. TCRdb's entry gives the protein of a much larger clone, which mismatches this DNA's translation at residue 4, likely from a read error; the protein reported here is translated from the DNA. The V gene is TRDV2, the J gene TRDJ1; TRDD3 is a possible D gene (5 bases). V shed 5 bases and J shed 2 bases, with 17 bases lying between them. CDR3 length: 15 residues. Looked up from germline, CDR1 is GEAIGNYY and CDR2 is EKD. CDR3 sequence reads: CACGPVLDGTDKLIF. The CDR3 nucleotides read TGTGCCTGTGGCCCCGTACTGGATGGTACCGATAAACTCATCTTT.

Note on this clone: A read error is the likely source, as a far larger clone sits one nucleotide away. Within the sample, other DNA sequences also encode this same CDR3. V is TRDV2 and J is TRDJ1, with 13 nucleotides matching TRDD3. Germline values: CDR1 GEAIGNYY, CDR2 EKD. The CDR3 totals 17 residues. This CDR3 is CACDALLGDTEADKLIF. As DNA, the CDR3 is TGTGCCTGTGACGCCCTACTGGGGGATACGGAGGCCGATAAGCTCATCTTT.

This clone showed up many times. It may be a read error: a sequence one base away is much more abundant. The chain recombines TRDV2 with TRDJ3, with 7 bases that match TRDD3. This CDR3 contains 19 residues. Germline V CDR1 and CDR2: GEAIGNYY, EKD. The CDR3 here is CACGTGGLTRSWDTRQMFF. CDR3 bases: TGTGCCTGTGGCACCGGGGGATTAACTCGCTCCTGGGACACCCGACAGATGTTTTTC.

On this clone: TCRdb's protein, taken from a much larger clone, differs from this DNA's translation at residue 14, likely owing to a read error; the protein displayed comes from the DNA. This rearrangement joins TRDV1 to TRDJ1, with D possibly TRDD3 on 6 matching bases. CDR3 size: 19 residues. V was shortened by 0 bases and J by 4 bases, with 24 bases between the two germline ends. The germline gives CDR1 TSWWSYY, CDR2 QGS. The CDR3 protein is CALGELVLGVGTLVDKLIF. As DNA, the CDR3 is TGTGCTCTTGGGGAACTGGTTTTGGGGGTGGGTACATTAGTCGATAAACTCATCTTT.